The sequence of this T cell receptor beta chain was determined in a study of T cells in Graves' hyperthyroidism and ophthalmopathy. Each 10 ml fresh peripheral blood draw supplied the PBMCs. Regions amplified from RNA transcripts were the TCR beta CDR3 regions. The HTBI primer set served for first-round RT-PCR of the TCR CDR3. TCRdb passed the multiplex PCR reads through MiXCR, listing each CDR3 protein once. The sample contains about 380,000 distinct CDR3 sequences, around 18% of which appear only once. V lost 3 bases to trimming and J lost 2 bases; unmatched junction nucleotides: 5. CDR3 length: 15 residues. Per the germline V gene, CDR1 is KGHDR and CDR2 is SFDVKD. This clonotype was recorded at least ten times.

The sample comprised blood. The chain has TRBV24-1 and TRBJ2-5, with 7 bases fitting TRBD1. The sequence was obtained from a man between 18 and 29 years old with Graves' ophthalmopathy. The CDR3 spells CATSDPGQLQETQYF. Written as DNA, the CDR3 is TGTGCCACCAGTGATCCGGGACAGCTACAAGAGACCCAGTACTTC.